What follows is one T cell receptor (beta chain) and its context. Its antigen is not identified. The CDR3 totals 12 residues. Trimming removed 6 bases from V and 8 bases from J, with 11 bases in between. The data stem from a study of blood T cells in healthy people across ages. General study findings and limits: Naive and antigen-experienced cells were not separated, limiting conclusive comparison.

The people who gave samples were healthy Caucasians from Russia, aged roughly 6 to 100. Primers used in a second PCR of roughly 7 to 12 cycles were a sample-barcoded 5' primer and a J-beta primer mix. One entry per CDR3 protein results from TCRdb running MiXCR on the 5' RACE reads. The data show approximately 1.5 million distinct CDR3 sequences, roughly 32% seen once. This sequence was found in a woman under 40 in good health. The chain carries TRBV12-3 or TRBV12-4 and TRBJ2-1; D is unclear. Sequencing was carried out using blood. The CDR3 DNA sequence: TGTGCCAGCAGGGAAACGAAGGATGAGCAGTTCTTC. This encodes CASRETKDEQFF.